These T cell receptor beta chains were read from a single sample in a study of blood T cells in healthy people across ages. TCRdb re-analysed the 5' RACE reads in MiXCR, keeping a single row per CDR3 protein. The sample consists of around 780,000 distinct CDR3 sequences, 45% to 70% of them appearing once. The sample comprised blood. All receptors derive from a man in his forties in good health. CDR3s include the opening cysteine and the closing phenylalanine or tryptophan. D genes are given only for firm matches. The listing skips clone size in some rows; elsewhere it reads once, few, many or a size class.

CASSLGRPPSYNEQFF,TGTGCCAGCAGCTTAGGTAGGCCACCCTCCTACAATGAGCAGTTCTTC,-,TRBV11-2,-,TRBJ2-1
CASSSTNIQYF,TGTGCCAGCAGCTCTACAAACATTCAGTACTTC,-,TRBV7-2,-,TRBJ2-4
CASSLSLATEAFF,TGTGCCAGCAGCCTTAGTTTGGCCACTGAAGCTTTCTTT,-,TRBV7-9,many,TRBJ1-1
CASRPVGPSSYEQYF,TGTGCCAGCAGACCCGTAGGGCCTAGCTCCTACGAGCAGTACTTC,-,TRBV5-5,-,TRBJ2-7
CASSQERTAYNEQFF,TGCGCCAGCAGCCAAGAAAGGACAGCTTACAATGAGCAGTTCTTC,-,TRBV4-1,many,TRBJ2-1
CASSLVLASRQETQYF,TGTGCCAGCAGCTTAGTGCTAGCGAGCCGCCAAGAGACCCAGTACTTC,-,TRBV7-2,-,TRBJ2-5
CASSGQEGSTDTQYF,TGTGCCAGCAGCGGTCAGGAGGGGTCCACAGATACGCAGTATTTT,-,TRBV11-2,-,TRBJ2-3
CASRDPGVAEQFF,TGTGCCAGCAGGGACCCAGGGGTTGCAGAGCAGTTCTTC,-,TRBV5-6,-,TRBJ2-1
CASSVDGGSYEQYF,TGTGCCAGCAGCGTAGATGGGGGTTCATACGAGCAGTACTTC,-,TRBV9,few,TRBJ2-7
CSVEKGGGRETQYF,TGCAGCGTTGAAAAGGGAGGGGGCCGGGAGACCCAGTACTTC,-,TRBV29-1,few,TRBJ2-5
CASKWDPGSYEQYF,TGTGCCAGCAAGTGGGACCCTGGGAGCTACGAGCAGTACTTC,-,TRBV6-2/TRBV6-3,-,TRBJ2-7
CASIFKGTEAFF,TGTGCCAGCATTTTTAAGGGGACTGAAGCTTTCTTT,-,TRBV28,-,TRBJ1-1
CASSVNIGPNEAFF,TGTGCCAGCAGTGTTAACATTGGCCCAAATGAAGCTTTCTTT,-,TRBV6-5,-,TRBJ1-1
CASSSREAGNEQFF,TGTGCCAGCAGTTCACGGGAGGCTGGAAATGAGCAGTTCTTC,TRBD2,TRBV27,-,TRBJ2-1
CASSLAEHYNEQFF,TGTGCCAGTTCACTAGCGGAGCACTACAATGAGCAGTTCTTC,TRBD2,TRBV6-5,-,TRBJ2-1
CASSNSLAAGELFF,TGTGCCAGCAGCAACTCCCTAGCGGCCGGGGAGCTGTTTTTT,TRBD2,TRBV7-9,-,TRBJ2-2
CASTQTGISYEQYF,TGTGCCAGCACCCAAACAGGGATATCCTACGAGCAGTACTTC,-,TRBV6-5,few,TRBJ2-7
CASSLVASAEQYF,TGTGCCAGCAGCTTAGTAGCTAGTGCCGAGCAGTACTTC,-,TRBV7-3,-,TRBJ2-7
CSVGGQVSTDTQYF,TGCAGCGTTGGGGGGCAGGTTAGCACAGATACGCAGTATTTT,-,TRBV29-1,-,TRBJ2-3
CASSQDAGGKGYTF,TGCGCCAGCAGCCAAGATGCGGGGGGAAAGGGCTACACCTTC,-,TRBV4-3,few,TRBJ1-2
CASSATGGIEKLFF,TGTGCCAGCAGCGCAACAGGGGGCATTGAAAAACTGTTTTTT,TRBD1,TRBV2,-,TRBJ1-4
CASSSSMTSYEQYF,TGTGCCAGCAGCTCGAGCATGACCTCCTACGAGCAGTACTTC,-,TRBV7-2,few,TRBJ2-7
CASSPGSDIAQYF,TGTGCCAGCAGCCCCGGAAGTGATATAGCCCAGTACTTC,-,TRBV7-2,few,TRBJ2-5
CASSSSTVRNTEAFF,TGTGCCAGCAGTTCATCGACGGTTCGGAACACTGAAGCTTTCTTT,-,TRBV28,-,TRBJ1-1
CASSLVRQTNTEAFF,TGCGCCAGCAGCTTGGTTCGGCAGACGAACACTGAAGCTTTCTTT,-,TRBV5-4,-,TRBJ1-1
CASSPPGTVFYEQYF,TGTGCCAGCAGCCCGCCCGGGACAGTGTTCTACGAGCAGTACTTC,TRBD1,TRBV27,-,TRBJ2-7
CSAAVAGASTDTQYF,TGCAGTGCCGCCGTAGCGGGGGCTAGCACAGATACGCAGTATTTT,TRBD2,TRBV20-1,-,TRBJ2-3
CASSLGDRNEKLFF,TGTGCCAGCAGCTTAGGAGACCGAAATGAAAAACTGTTTTTT,-,TRBV7-9,-,TRBJ1-4
CASSSPPGQAPGYTF,TGTGCCAGCAGCTCGCCTCCCGGACAGGCGCCTGGCTACACCTTC,TRBD1,TRBV11-3,-,TRBJ1-2